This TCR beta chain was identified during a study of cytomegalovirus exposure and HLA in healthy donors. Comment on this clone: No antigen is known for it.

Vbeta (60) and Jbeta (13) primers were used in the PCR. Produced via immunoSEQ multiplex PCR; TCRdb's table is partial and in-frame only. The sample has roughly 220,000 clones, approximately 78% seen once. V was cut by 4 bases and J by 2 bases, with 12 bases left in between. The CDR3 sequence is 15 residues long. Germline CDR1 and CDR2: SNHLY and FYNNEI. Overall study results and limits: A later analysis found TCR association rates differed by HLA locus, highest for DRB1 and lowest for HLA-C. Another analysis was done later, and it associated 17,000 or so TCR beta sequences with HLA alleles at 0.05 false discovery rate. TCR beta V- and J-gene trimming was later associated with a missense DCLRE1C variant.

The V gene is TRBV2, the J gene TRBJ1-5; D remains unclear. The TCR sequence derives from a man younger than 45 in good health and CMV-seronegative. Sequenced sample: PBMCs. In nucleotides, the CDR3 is TGTGCCAGCAGTGTTATGCCACGGGGCAATCAGCCCCAGCATTTT. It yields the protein CASSVMPRGNQPQHF.